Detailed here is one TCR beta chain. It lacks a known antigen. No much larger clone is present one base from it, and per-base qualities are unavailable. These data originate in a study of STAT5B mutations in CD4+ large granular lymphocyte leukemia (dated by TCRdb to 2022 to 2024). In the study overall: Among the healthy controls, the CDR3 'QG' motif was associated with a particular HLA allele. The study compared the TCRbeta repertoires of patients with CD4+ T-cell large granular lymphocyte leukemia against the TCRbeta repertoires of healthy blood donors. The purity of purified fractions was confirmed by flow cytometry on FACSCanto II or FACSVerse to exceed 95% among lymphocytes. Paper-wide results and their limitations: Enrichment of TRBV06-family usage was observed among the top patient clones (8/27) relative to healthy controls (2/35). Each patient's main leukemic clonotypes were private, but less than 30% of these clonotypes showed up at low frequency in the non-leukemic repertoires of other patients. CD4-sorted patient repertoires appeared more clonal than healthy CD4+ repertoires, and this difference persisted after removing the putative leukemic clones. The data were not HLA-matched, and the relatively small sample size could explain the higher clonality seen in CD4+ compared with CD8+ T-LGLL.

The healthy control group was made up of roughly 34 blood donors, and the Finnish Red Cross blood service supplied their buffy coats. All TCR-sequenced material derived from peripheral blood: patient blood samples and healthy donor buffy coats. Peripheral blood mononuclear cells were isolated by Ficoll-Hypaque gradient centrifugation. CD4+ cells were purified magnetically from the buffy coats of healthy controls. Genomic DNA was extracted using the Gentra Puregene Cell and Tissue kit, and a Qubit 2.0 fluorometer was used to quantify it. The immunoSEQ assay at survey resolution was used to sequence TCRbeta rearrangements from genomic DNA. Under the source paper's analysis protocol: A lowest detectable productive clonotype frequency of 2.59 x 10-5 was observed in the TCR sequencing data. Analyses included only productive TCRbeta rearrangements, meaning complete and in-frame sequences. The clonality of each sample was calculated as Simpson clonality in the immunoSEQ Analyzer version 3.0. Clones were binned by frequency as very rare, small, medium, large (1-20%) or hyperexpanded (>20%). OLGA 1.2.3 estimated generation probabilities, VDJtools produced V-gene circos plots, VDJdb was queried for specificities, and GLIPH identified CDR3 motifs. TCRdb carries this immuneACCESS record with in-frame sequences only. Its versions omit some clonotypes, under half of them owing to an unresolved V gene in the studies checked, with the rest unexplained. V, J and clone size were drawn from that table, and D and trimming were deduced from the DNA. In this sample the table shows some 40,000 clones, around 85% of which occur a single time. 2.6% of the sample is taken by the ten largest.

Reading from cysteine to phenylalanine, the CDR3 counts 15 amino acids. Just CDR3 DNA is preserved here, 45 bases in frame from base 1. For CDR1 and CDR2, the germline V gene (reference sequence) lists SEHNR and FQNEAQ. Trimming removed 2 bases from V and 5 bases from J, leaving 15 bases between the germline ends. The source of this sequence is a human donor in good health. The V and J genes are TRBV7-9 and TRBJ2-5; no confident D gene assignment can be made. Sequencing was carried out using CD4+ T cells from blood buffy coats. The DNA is TGTGCCAGCAGCTTATGGGCCGACCGATGGGAGACCCAGTACTTC. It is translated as CASSLWADRWETQYF.